These T cell receptor beta chains were read from a single sample in a study of memory CD4+ T cells and cytomegalovirus serostatus. Clones were sequenced by immunoSEQ multiplex PCR, and TCRdb holds only the in-frame ones, with some missing. The table includes some 60,000 clones, 81% detected once. Sequencing was carried out using memory CD4+ T cells from blood. These receptors all come from an adult in good health and CMV-seronegative. The CDR3 runs from the conserved cysteine through the conserved F or W. The order of the fields is D gene, V gene, clone size, J gene, CDR3 protein, CDR3 DNA. The D gene is left open where the match is weak. Clone sizes are given selectively: once, few, many, or a class where the clone is expanded.

TRBD1,TRBV5-1,.,TRBJ2-7,CASSLWGGTGENEQYF,TGCGCCAGCAGCTTGTGGGGCGGGACAGGGGAAAACGAGCAGTACTTC
TRBD1,TRBV28,few,TRBJ1-5,CASSLGGQGVGQPQHF,TGTGCCAGCAGTTTAGGCGGACAGGGGGTAGGACAGCCCCAGCATTTT
.,TRBV10-3,once,TRBJ1-1,CAISERRGGMSTEAFF,TGTGCCATCAGTGAGAGGCGAGGAGGGATGAGCACTGAAGCTTTCTTT
.,TRBV7-9,.,TRBJ1-6,CASSPGVEVSPLHF,TGTGCCAGCAGCCCAGGGGTTGAGGTATCACCCCTCCACTTT
TRBD2,TRBV6-5,.,TRBJ2-1,CASTLAGGPSNEQFF,TGTGCCAGCACCTTAGCGGGAGGGCCCTCCAATGAGCAGTTCTTC
TRBD2,TRBV5-4,once,TRBJ2-1,CASSFGGRARYEQFF,TGTGCCAGCAGCTTCGGCGGGAGGGCCAGATATGAGCAGTTCTTC
.,TRBV29-1,.,TRBJ1-1,CSVEDRGTEAFF,TGCAGCGTTGAAGATCGGGGCACTGAAGCTTTCTTT
.,TRBV28,once,TRBJ2-7,CASSSPPSTIDEQYF,TGTGCCAGCAGTTCCCCCCCGAGTACGATTGACGAGCAGTACTTC
.,TRBV6-4,.,TRBJ2-4,CASSDPVWVKNIQYF,TGTGCCAGCAGTGATCCGGTTTGGGTCAAAAACATTCAGTACTTC
.,TRBV7-3,.,TRBJ2-1,CASSSQAGYNEQFF,TGTGCCAGCAGCTCCCAGGCGGGGTACAATGAGCAGTTCTTC
TRBD1,TRBV5-1,.,TRBJ1-4,CASSFTGGREKLFF,TGCGCCAGCAGCTTCACAGGGGGGCGTGAAAAACTGTTTTTT
TRBD1,TRBV7-2,few,TRBJ2-5,CASSSSRQGIQETQYF,TGTGCCAGCAGCTCTTCCCGACAGGGAATCCAAGAGACCCAGTACTTC
.,TRBV21-1,.,TRBJ1-3,CASSTVNSGNTIYF,TGTGCCAGCAGCACAGTCAATTCTGGAAACACCATATATTTT
.,TRBV6-1,.,TRBJ1-3,CASNPRGSGNTIYF,TGTGCCAGCAACCCCAGGGGCTCTGGAAACACCATATATTTT
TRBD1,TRBV6-1,once,TRBJ1-2,CASSEDRNYGYTF,TGTGCCAGCAGTGAGGACAGGAACTATGGCTACACCTTC
.,TRBV29-1,.,TRBJ2-7,CSAFGVEQYF,TGCAGCGCCTTCGGGGTCGAGCAGTACTTC
.,TRBV14,.,TRBJ2-1,CASSHRRGLIYNEQFF,TGTGCCAGCAGCCACCGCAGGGGACTAATTTACAATGAGCAGTTCTTC
TRBD1,TRBV4-1,once,TRBJ1-5,CASSQGDRGPYQPQHF,TGCGCCAGCAGCCAAGGGGACAGGGGGCCGTATCAGCCCCAGCATTTT
.,TRBV27,.,TRBJ2-5,CASSFHGGETQYF,TGTGCCAGCAGTTTTCATGGGGGAGAGACCCAGTACTTC
TRBD2,TRBV7-9,once,TRBJ2-7,CASSSDGTSGRFSYEQYF,TGTGCCAGCAGCTCCGACGGGACTAGCGGGAGGTTTAGCTACGAGCAGTACTTC
TRBD1,TRBV11-2,.,TRBJ2-1,CASSPTGQAAYNEQFF,TGTGCCAGCAGCCCCACCGGACAGGCCGCCTACAATGAGCAGTTCTTC
.,TRBV4-3,.,TRBJ2-7,CASSHNGYEQYF,TGCGCCAGCAGCCATAATGGCTACGAGCAGTACTTC
TRBD1,TRBV5-1,.,TRBJ2-3,CASSLATGTASTDTQYF,TGCGCCAGCAGCTTGGCTACCGGGACAGCTAGCACAGATACGCAGTATTTT
TRBD1,TRBV2,.,TRBJ1-1,CASSANRGSTEAFF,TGTGCCAGCAGTGCCAACAGGGGAAGCACTGAAGCTTTCTTT
.,TRBV7-2,.,TRBJ2-7,CASSPGLQAHQQYF,TGTGCCAGCAGCCCGGGACTCCAAGCTCACCAGCAGTACTTC
.,TRBV4-1,.,TRBJ1-1,CASSSGRLGTEAFF,TGCGCCAGTTCCTCCGGAAGGCTTGGCACTGAAGCTTTCTTT
TRBD1,TRBV18,.,TRBJ2-5,CASSPPGTGRRTQYF,TGTGCCAGCTCACCTCCCGGGACAGGGAGGAGGACCCAGTACTTC
.,TRBV28,once,TRBJ1-3,CASSLYRGSSGNTIYF,TGTGCCAGCAGTTTATACCGGGGGAGCTCTGGAAACACCATATATTTT
.,TRBV6-5,.,TRBJ1-1,CASRLSGQWGRGAFF,TGTGCCAGCAGATTATCCGGACAGTGGGGGCGGGGAGCTTTCTTT
TRBD1,TRBV19,.,TRBJ1-4,CASNPPGQGNEKLFF,TGTGCCAGTAACCCACCGGGACAGGGGAATGAAAAACTGTTTTTT
.,TRBV11-3,.,TRBJ1-2,CASGPGTPDGYTF,TGTGCCAGCGGACCCGGGACACCAGATGGCTACACCTTC
.,TRBV6-4,.,TRBJ2-3,CASSAQRSDTQYF,TGTGCCAGCAGTGCCCAGCGGTCAGATACGCAGTATTTT
TRBD1,TRBV6-5,few,TRBJ1-2,CASSPGQGRYTF,TGTGCCAGCAGTCCGGGACAGGGTCGCTACACCTTC
.,TRBV19,few,TRBJ1-1,CASSIAPMRDTEAFF,TGTGCCAGTAGTATAGCCCCCATGAGAGACACTGAAGCTTTCTTT
.,TRBV27,.,TRBJ2-5,CASSFSRGLETQYF,TGTGCCAGCAGTTTTAGCAGAGGCTTGGAGACCCAGTACTTC
.,TRBV5-1,.,TRBJ2-7,CASSGGTSEHYEQYF,TGCGCCAGCAGCGGCGGGACGAGCGAACACTACGAGCAGTACTTC
.,TRBV18,once,TRBJ2-1,CASSGLPGNEQFF,TGTGCCAGCTCTGGGCTACCGGGCAATGAGCAGTTCTTC
.,TRBV4-1,few,TRBJ2-7,CASSQDQGGYEQYF,TGCGCCAGCAGCCAAGACCAGGGGGGGTACGAGCAGTACTTC
TRBD1,TRBV28,.,TRBJ1-2,CASSFRGRGYGYTF,TGTGCCAGCAGTTTTAGGGGGCGTGGGTATGGCTACACCTTC
.,TRBV2,.,TRBJ1-1,CASSEELADTEAFF,TGTGCCAGCAGTGAGGAGCTCGCAGACACTGAAGCTTTCTTT
.,TRBV5-4,.,TRBJ2-1,CASRYSGSSYNEQFF,TGTGCCAGCAGATATAGCGGTAGCTCCTACAATGAGCAGTTCTTC
.,TRBV7-8,once,TRBJ1-1,CASSSGTANTEAFF,TGTGCCAGCAGCTCCGGGACGGCGAACACTGAAGCTTTCTTT
TRBD1,TRBV28,.,TRBJ2-2,CASSPTGETGELFF,TGTGCCAGCAGTCCTACAGGGGAAACCGGGGAGCTGTTTTTT
.,TRBV18,.,TRBJ2-2,CASSPQTLSNTGELFF,TGTGCCAGCTCACCCCAGACCCTTTCGAACACCGGGGAGCTGTTTTTT
.,TRBV5-4,.,TRBJ1-1,CASSLDHLGAFF,TGTGCCAGCAGCTTGGACCATCTGGGAGCTTTCTTT
.,TRBV18,.,TRBJ2-7,CASSPRHPDSYEQYF,TGTGCCAGCTCACCACGACATCCGGACTCCTACGAGCAGTACTTC
.,TRBV27,.,TRBJ1-1,CASSLWGSGNTEAFF,TGTGCCAGCAGTTTATGGGGGTCTGGGAACACTGAAGCTTTCTTT
.,TRBV7-7,.,TRBJ2-2,CASTTSVGTGELFF,TGTGCCAGCACCACCTCGGTGGGCACCGGGGAGCTGTTTTTT
.,TRBV4-2,.,TRBJ2-7,CASSRLQSPHEQYF,TGTGCCAGCAGCCGCCTTCAGTCGCCCCACGAGCAGTACTTC
TRBD1,TRBV5-1,.,TRBJ1-6,CASSQSGQSSPLHF,TGCGCCAGCAGCCAGTCGGGACAGAGTTCACCCCTCCACTTT
TRBD1,TRBV28,.,TRBJ2-5,CASRPTGGGETQYF,TGTGCCAGCAGGCCAACAGGGGGAGGTGAGACCCAGTACTTC
.,TRBV7-2,.,TRBJ1-5,CASSSNSNQPQHF,TGTGCCAGCAGCTCCAATAGCAATCAGCCCCAGCATTTT
.,TRBV11-1,.,TRBJ1-1,CASSSTHTLLTNTEAFF,TGTGCCAGCAGCTCTACACACACACTACTGACGAACACTGAAGCTTTCTTT
TRBD2,TRBV5-1,few,TRBJ2-1,CASSPGLEGNEQFF,TGCGCCAGCAGCCCGGGACTAGAGGGCAATGAGCAGTTCTTC
.,TRBV19,few,TRBJ1-2,CASSIFPLGRHGYTF,TGTGCCAGTAGTATTTTCCCCCTCGGACGTCATGGCTACACCTTC
.,TRBV5-1,.,TRBJ2-1,CASSRARYEQFF,TGCGCCAGCAGCCGGGCTAGGTACGAGCAGTTCTTC
.,TRBV6-1,.,TRBJ2-1,CASSEDFNSYNEQFF,TGTGCCAGCAGTGAGGACTTTAACTCCTACAATGAGCAGTTCTTC
.,TRBV4-1,once,TRBJ2-1,CASSQVETGVLGEQFF,TGCGCCAGCAGCCAAGTAGAGACAGGCGTCTTAGGTGAGCAGTTCTTC
.,TRBV6-1,.,TRBJ2-5,CASKRGDETQYF,TGTGCCAGCAAGAGAGGGGACGAGACCCAGTACTTC